This passage covers 14 T cell receptor beta chains from one sample sequenced in a study of preoperative IRX-2 immunotherapy in early breast cancer (dated by TCRdb to the late 2010s). Library generation was performed with the immunoSEQ multiplex PCR assay. Drawn from immuneACCESS, this table holds only the in-frame rearrangements with V and J called that TCRdb kept. Clones are partly lost; checked studies trace under half to an unresolved V gene and leave the rest unexplained. Recorded for this sample are about 45,000 clones; approximately 75% of them occurred a single time. Approximately 1.1% of the sample rests with the top ten. In the paper's terms, the treatment or condition label means: preoperative locoregional IRX-2 cytokine immunotherapy. Specimen: tumor tissue, collected after IRX-2 immunotherapy. The receptors derive from a human donor with breast cancer.

V gene TRBV29-1 combines with J gene TRBJ2-5; 8 bases map to TRBD2. The CDR3 extends over 13 amino acids. Germline V gives CDR1 SQVTM, CDR2 ANQGSEA. The V segment lost 3 bases and the J segment 4 bases; nucleotides outside the gene matches: 4. The CDR3 DNA reads TGCAGCGTTGACCCGGGAGGGGTAGAGACCCAGTACTTC. As protein: CSVDPGGVETQYF.

The chain employs TRBV28 and TRBJ1-5; TRBD1 aligns across 7 bases. CDR1 is MDHEN and CDR2 is SYDVKM in the germline V gene. The ends lost 5 bases at V and 7 bases at J; junction bases unmatched: 14. The CDR3 has 16 amino acids. CDR3 protein: CASSPRQGSPRQPQHF. CDR3 nucleotides: TGTGCCAGCAGTCCGCGACAGGGAAGTCCCCGGCAGCCCCAGCATTTT.

The count of this clone is one. The V and J genes are TRBV6-8 and TRBJ1-3, with a possible D match to TRBD1 (5 bases). Per the germline V gene, CDR1 is MNHGY and CDR2 is SAAAGT. The CDR3 contains 14 residues. V was shortened by 5 bases and J by 8 bases, with 16 bases between the two germline ends. The CDR3 spells CASSASGTSYTIYF. For the CDR3, the DNA is TGTGCCAGCAGTGCCTCCGGGACTTCATACACCATATATTTT.

V usage is TRBV19 and J usage is TRBJ1-4; 11 bases align to TRBD1. Looked up from germline, CDR1 is LNHDA and CDR2 is SQIVND (reference sequence). V shed 7 bases, J shed 7 bases, and the junction held 8 bases outside the gene matches. This CDR3 has 15 amino acids. The CDR3 sequence: CASKDRGRSSEKLFF. The CDR3 DNA is TGTGCCAGTAAGGACAGGGGGCGTTCTAGTGAAAAACTGTTTTTT.

The sample holds one count of this clone. DNA of the CDR3: TGCGCCAGCAGCTTGGGGGCAGGTGGCACTGAAGCTTTCTTT. This encodes CASSLGAGGTEAFF. The chain has TRBV5-1 and TRBJ1-1; D not resolved. CDR3 length: 14 residues. The V and J ends lost 0 bases and 4 bases respectively, with 10 bases between them. Germline lookup yields CDR1 SGHRS and CDR2 YFSETQ.

This chain links TRBV12-5 with TRBJ2-3; D not certain. The CDR3 has 17 residues. Germline lookup yields CDR1 LGHNT and CDR2 FRNRAP. The germline V and J ends were trimmed by 6 bases and 3 bases, with 22 bases remaining between them. The CDR3 sequence is CASGPGDGRVPTDTQYF. The CDR3 bases are TGTGCTAGTGGCCCGGGTGATGGTAGAGTACCTACAGATACGCAGTATTTT.

V is TRBV28 and J is TRBJ2-7, with 12 bases identical to TRBD2. Germline assignment: CDR1 MDHEN and CDR2 SYDVKM. This CDR3 contains 17 residues. The V gene end was trimmed by 0 bases and the J gene end by 6 bases; junction bases not matched to a gene: 9. Here the CDR3 reads CASSLWSLAGGPGEQYF. The CDR3 bases are TGTGCCAGCAGTTTATGGAGTCTAGCGGGAGGGCCAGGCGAGCAGTACTTC.

The chain couples TRBV7-6 to TRBJ2-1; 16 bases are a match to TRBD2. V was pared by 5 bases and J by 5 bases, with 3 bases of the junction left unmatched. Germline values: CDR1 SGHVS, CDR2 FNYEAQ. The length of the CDR3 is 16 residues. The CDR3 DNA reads as TGTGCCAGCAGCCAAGGGACTAGCGGGAGGGACAATGAGCAGTTCTTC. This gives the protein CASSQGTSGRDNEQFF. Full variable domain (outside the CDR3, taken from reference TRBV7-6 and TRBJ2-1): GAGVSQSPRYKVTKRGQDVALRCDPISGHVSLYWYRQALGQGPEFLTYFNYEAQQDKSGLPNDRFSAERPEGSISTLTIQRTEQRDSAMYRCASSQGTSGRDNEQFFGPGTRLTVL.

The V and J genes are TRBV19 and TRBJ2-1, with 7 bases that match TRBD1. CDR3 length: 13 amino acids. Losses at the gene ends were 5 bases for V and 13 bases for J; bases not matched to a gene: 11. Germline V gene sequence: CDR1 LNHDA, CDR2 SQIVND (reference sequence). In DNA, the CDR3 is TGTGCCAGTAGTCCTACAGGGGTGGGGGACCAGTTCTTC. Translated: CASSPTGVGDQFF.

The chain has TRBV19 and TRBJ2-2; 12 positions agree with TRBD1. The CDR3 has 17 residues. Germline V gene lookup returns CDR1 LNHDA and CDR2 SQIVND (reference sequence). Unmatched junction bases numbered 4, after V lost 5 bases and J lost 0 bases. CDR3 DNA: TGTGCCAGTAGTCAAGGGACAGGGGGCCCGAACACCGGGGAGCTGTTTTTT. Translating gives CASSQGTGGPNTGELFF.

This sequence joins TRBV7-4 and TRBJ1-2, with D possibly matching TRBD1 (5 bases). This CDR3 is 13 amino acids long. The ends were cut back, 0 bases at V and 8 bases at J, with 10 bases in the middle. Germline lookup yields CDR1 SGHVT and CDR2 SQSDAQ. In DNA, the CDR3 is TGTGCCAGCAGCTTAGCGAGGGGCCGGGGCTACACCTTC. It encodes CASSLARGRGYTF.

The V gene is TRBV7-1, the J gene TRBJ1-2; D gene ambiguous. TRBV7-1 belongs to the ORF category, with a function that is uncertain. The CDR3 covers 14 residues. Trimming pared 4 bases from V and 4 bases from J, leaving 13 bases between. The CDR3 reads CASSLEEGGYGYTF. The CDR3 nucleotides read TGTGCCAGCAGCTTAGAGGAGGGCGGCTATGGCTACACCTTC.

This clone was seen just once. The V call is TRBV5-1, the J call TRBJ1-2; the D gene is possibly TRBD1 (5 bases). Germline CDR1 and CDR2: SGHRS and YFSETQ. Trimming stripped 2 bases from V and 1 base from J, with 9 bases between. CDR3 length: 14 amino acids. The CDR3 sequence: CASSFETVNYGYTF. Written as DNA, the CDR3 is TGCGCCAGCAGCTTCGAGACAGTTAACTATGGCTACACCTTC.

The V and J genes are TRBV7-7 and TRBJ1-2; 7 bases are shared with TRBD1. J was trimmed by 2 bases and V by 3 bases; bases with no gene match: 9. The germline CDR1 and CDR2 sequences are SSHAT and FNYEAQ (reference sequence). CDR3 length: 16 residues. The CDR3 region has the DNA TGTGCCAGCAGCTTGGCGGGGACAGCCGGGAACTATGGCTACACCTTC. It translates to CASSLAGTAGNYGYTF.